This TCR beta chain derives from a study of T cell changes during pregnancy in multiple sclerosis. The CDR3 covers 15 residues. Germline trimming cut 1 base from V and 7 bases from J; bases unmatched to any gene: 7. Germline CDR1 GTSNPN, CDR2 SVGIG (reference sequence). Assay: immunoSEQ multiplex PCR; the TCRdb copy retains only in-frame clones and omits some. The repertoire has 90,000 to 130,000 clones, 92% of them found once; the top ten carry more than 1.5%. Source: peripheral blood, taken in the third trimester of pregnancy. The sequence derives from a female donor with multiple sclerosis, enrolled in a pregnancy study. This chain links TRBV30 with TRBJ2-7, with TRBD2 identical over 13 bases. DNA for the CDR3: TGTGCCTGGAGTGGGGGACTAGCGGGACCAGTTGAGCAGTACTTC. Amino acid sequence: CAWSGGLAGPVEQYF.